This TCR beta chain was sequenced in a study of blood T cell repertoires in COVID-19. The method was immunoSEQ multiplex PCR; TCRdb's version includes in-frame clones alone and lacks a portion of them. The sample consists of roughly 51,000 clones, around 87% of them appearing once. CDR3 length: 16 residues. CDR1 is SGHRS and CDR2 is YFSETQ in the germline V gene. The V segment lost 1 base and the J segment 4 bases; nucleotides outside the gene matches: 7. The receptor comes from a man aged 45-65 years with active COVID-19. V gene TRBV5-1 combines with J gene TRBJ2-3; TRBD2 matches 9 bases. Source material: peripheral blood. The CDR3 DNA reads as TGCGCCAGCAGCTTGAACAGCGGGAGGTTAGCAGATACGCAGTATTTT. It codes for CASSLNSGRLADTQYF.